The sequence of this T cell receptor (beta chain) was determined in a study of T-cell memory formation after mild COVID-19. Germline CDR1 LGHDT, CDR2 YNNKEL (reference sequence). This CDR3 is built from 15 residues. V was cut by 2 bases and J by 4 bases, with 14 bases left in between. Each CDR3 protein is one row after TCRdb ran MiXCR on the 5' RACE reads. The sample yields fewer than 500,000 distinct CDR3 sequences, around 25% seen once. Study-level findings and limits: CD4/CD8 balance held among clones contracting day 15 to 85, and later expanders leaned CD4+. Chiefly within CM and EM were the contracting CD4+ clones; CD8+ ones were within EMRA.

The sample holds a few counts of this clonotype. Its antigen is not identified. The sequenced material came from PBMCs or a T cell subset sorted from them (not recorded which). This rearrangement joins TRBV3-1 to TRBJ1-2, with a possible D match to TRBD1 (6 bases). The clonotype comes from an adult woman who had mild COVID-19 (a few samples of this study predate the infection). Cell type and time point are not known. The CDR3 loop is CASSQHGRGTYGYTF. The CDR3 bases are TGTGCCAGCAGCCAACACGGCAGGGGCACCTATGGCTACACCTTC.